These 2 T cell receptor beta chains share one sample of origin, sequenced in a study of blood T cells in healthy people across ages. A sample-barcoded 5' primer and a J-beta primer mix were used in a second PCR of roughly 6 to 11 cycles. TCRdb analysed the 5' RACE reads with MiXCR anew, one entry per CDR3 protein. The sample consists of 1,800,000 or so distinct CDR3 sequences, more than 35% of them appearing once. Sequenced sample: blood. The receptors shown here come from a human donor in good health.

This clonotype came up a few times. The chain is built from TRBV3-1 and TRBJ1-2; D ambiguous. Germline V gives CDR1 LGHDT, CDR2 YNNKEL (reference sequence). CDR3 length: 16 amino acids. Trimming took off 0 bases at V and 7 bases at J, with 18 bases between the two ends. In DNA, the CDR3 is TGTGCCAGCAGCCAAGATTCCCAGTTTGGTTTCTCTGGCTACACCTTC. This gives the protein CASSQDSQFGFSGYTF.

This clonotype occurred a few times. This chain connects TRBV29-1 to TRBJ1-1, with a possible D match to TRBD1 (6 bases). Germline V gives CDR1 SQVTM, CDR2 ANQGSEA. V lost 2 bases, J lost 7 bases, and 17 bases lay in between. The CDR3 spans 14 residues. CDR3 in amino acids: CSVERGLTGNEAFF. The CDR3 DNA sequence: TGCAGCGTTGAAAGGGGGTTAACAGGGAATGAAGCTTTCTTT.